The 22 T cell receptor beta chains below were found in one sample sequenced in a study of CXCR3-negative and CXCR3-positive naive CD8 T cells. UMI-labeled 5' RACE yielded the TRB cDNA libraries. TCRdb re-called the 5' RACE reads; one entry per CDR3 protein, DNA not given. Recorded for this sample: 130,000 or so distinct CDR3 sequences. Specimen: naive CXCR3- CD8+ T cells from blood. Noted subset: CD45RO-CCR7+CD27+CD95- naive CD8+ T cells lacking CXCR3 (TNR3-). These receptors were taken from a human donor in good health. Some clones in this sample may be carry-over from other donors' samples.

The CDR3 loop reads CSARDPGQDHNEQFF. The chain uses TRBV20-1 and TRBJ2-1; TCRdb's D gene call, TRBD1, goes unchecked for lack of DNA. CDR1 and CDR2 (germline): DFQATT, SNEGSKA (reference sequence). This CDR3 contains 15 residues.

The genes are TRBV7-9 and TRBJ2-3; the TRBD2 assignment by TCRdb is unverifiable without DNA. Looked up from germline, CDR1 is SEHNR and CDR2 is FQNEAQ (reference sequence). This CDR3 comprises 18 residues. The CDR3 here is CASSSGSGGGRWADTQYF.

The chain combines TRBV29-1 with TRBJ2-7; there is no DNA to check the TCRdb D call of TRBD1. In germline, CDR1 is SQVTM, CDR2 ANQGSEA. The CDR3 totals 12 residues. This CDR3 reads CSVPRGPGEQYF.

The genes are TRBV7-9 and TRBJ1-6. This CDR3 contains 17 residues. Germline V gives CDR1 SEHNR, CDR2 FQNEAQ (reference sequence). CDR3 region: CASRTEKRVGNNSPLHF.

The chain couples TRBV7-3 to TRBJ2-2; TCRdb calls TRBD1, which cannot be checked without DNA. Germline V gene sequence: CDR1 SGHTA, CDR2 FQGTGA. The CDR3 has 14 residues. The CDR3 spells CASSPGTNTGELFF. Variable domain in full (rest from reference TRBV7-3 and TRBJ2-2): GAGVSQTPSNKVTEKGKYVELRCDPISGHTALYWYRQSLGQGPEFLIYFQGTGAADDSGLPNDRFFAVRPEGSVSTLKIQRTERGDSAVYLCASSPGTNTGELFFGEGSRLTVL.

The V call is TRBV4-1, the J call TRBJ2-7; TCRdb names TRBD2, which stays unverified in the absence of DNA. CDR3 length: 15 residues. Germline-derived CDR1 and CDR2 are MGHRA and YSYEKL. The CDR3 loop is CASRPSGRSLEEQYF.

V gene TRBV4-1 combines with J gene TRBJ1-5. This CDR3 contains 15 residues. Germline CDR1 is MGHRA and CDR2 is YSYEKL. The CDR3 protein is CASSQQVDGLMPQHF.

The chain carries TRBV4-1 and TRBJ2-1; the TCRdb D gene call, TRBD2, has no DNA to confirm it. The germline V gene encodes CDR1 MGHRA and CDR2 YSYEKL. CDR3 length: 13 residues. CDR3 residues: CASSLAAGDEQFF.

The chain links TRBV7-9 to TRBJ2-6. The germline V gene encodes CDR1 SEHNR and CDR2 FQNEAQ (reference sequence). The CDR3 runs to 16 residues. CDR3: CASSLAWGSGANVLTF.

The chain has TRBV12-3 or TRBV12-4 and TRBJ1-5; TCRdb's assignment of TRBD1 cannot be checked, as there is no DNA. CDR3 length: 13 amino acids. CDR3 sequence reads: CASSLGRGQPQHF.

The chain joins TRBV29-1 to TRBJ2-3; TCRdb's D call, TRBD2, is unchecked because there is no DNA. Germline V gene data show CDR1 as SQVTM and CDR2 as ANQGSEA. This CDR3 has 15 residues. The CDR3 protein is CSVEEASAYTDTQYF.

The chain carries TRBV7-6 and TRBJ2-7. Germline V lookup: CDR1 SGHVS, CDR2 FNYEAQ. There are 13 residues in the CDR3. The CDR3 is CASSLGPTSEQYF.

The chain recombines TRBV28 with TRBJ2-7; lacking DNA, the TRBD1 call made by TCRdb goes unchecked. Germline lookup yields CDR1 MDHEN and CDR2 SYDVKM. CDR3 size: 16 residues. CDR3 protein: CASSLTTTGGGYEQYF.

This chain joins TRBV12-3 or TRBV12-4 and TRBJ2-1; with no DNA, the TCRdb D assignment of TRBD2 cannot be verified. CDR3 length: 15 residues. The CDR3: CASSISGGEANEQFF.

CDR3: CASSPIWTSGNYEQYF. J is TRBJ2-7 and V is TRBV5-1; TCRdb picks TRBD2, but there is no DNA to check that call. The CDR3 totals 16 residues. Germline values: CDR1 SGHRS, CDR2 YFSETQ. Full variable domain (remainder filled in from reference TRBV5-1 and TRBJ2-7): KAGVTQTPRYLIKTRGQQVTLSCSPISGHRSVSWYQQTPGQGLQFLFEYFSETQRNKGNFPGRFSGRQFSNSRSEMNVSTLELGDSALYLCASSPIWTSGNYEQYFGPGTRLTVT.

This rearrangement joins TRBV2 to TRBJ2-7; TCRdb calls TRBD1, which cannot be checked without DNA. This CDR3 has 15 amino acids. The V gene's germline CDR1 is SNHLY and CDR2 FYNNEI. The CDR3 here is CASRALDRPPYEQYF.

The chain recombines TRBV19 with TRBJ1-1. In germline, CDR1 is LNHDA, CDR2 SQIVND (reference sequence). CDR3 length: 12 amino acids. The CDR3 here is CASSSGFPEAFF.

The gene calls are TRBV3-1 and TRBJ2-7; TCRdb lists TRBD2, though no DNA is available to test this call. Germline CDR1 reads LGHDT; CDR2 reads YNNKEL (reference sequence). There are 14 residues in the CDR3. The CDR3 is CASSLIAGAGEQYF.

CDR3 residues: CASSLGLGLALDEQFF. This chain uses TRBV7-9 with TRBJ2-1; TCRdb picks TRBD2, but there is no DNA to check that call. The CDR3 has 16 amino acids. Germline assignment: CDR1 SEHNR and CDR2 FQNEAQ (reference sequence).

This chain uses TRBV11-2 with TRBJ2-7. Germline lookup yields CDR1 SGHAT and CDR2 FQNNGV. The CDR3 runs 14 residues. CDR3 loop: CASSFGASPYEQYF.

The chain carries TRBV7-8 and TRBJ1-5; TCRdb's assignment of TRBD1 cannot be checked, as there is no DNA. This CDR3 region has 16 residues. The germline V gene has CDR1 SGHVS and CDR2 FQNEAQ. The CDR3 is CASSLVGGARNQPQHF. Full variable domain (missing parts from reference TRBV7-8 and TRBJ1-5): GAGVSQSPRYKVAKRGQDVALRCDPISGHVSLFWYQQALGQGPEFLTYFQNEAQLDKSGLPSDRFFAERPEGSVSTLKIQRTQQEDSAVYLCASSLVGGARNQPQHFGDGTRLSIL.

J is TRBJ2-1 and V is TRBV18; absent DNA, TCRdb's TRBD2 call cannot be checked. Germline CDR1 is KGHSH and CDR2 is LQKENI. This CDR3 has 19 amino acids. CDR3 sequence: CASSLGLAGISEVYNEQFF.